This T cell receptor beta chain was sequenced in a study of control samples from healthy donors and cancer patients. The V gene end was trimmed by 3 bases and the J gene end by 5 bases; junction bases not matched to a gene: 6. CDR3 length: 14 residues. The germline V gene has CDR1 SGDLS and CDR2 YYNGEE. Only in-frame clones appear in the TCRdb table, and some are missing; sequencing was by immunoSEQ multiplex PCR. The top ten clones hold approximately 0.57% of a sample with 100,000 to 150,000 clones, roughly 92% of them seen once. This rearrangement joins TRBV9 to TRBJ2-5, with TRBD1 matching 8 bases. The sample comprised PBMCs. This TCR was recovered from an elderly man with head and neck cancer. The CDR3 DNA reads TGTGCCAGCAGCGCCCGGACAGGGTACGAGACCCAGTACTTC. Translation gives CASSARTGYETQYF.